This passage covers 10 T cell receptor beta chains from one sample sequenced in a study of blood T cell repertoires in COVID-19 (dated by TCRdb to about 2020). Receptor amplification or capture employed the immunoSEQ multiplex PCR assay. Imported from immuneACCESS, the table was reduced by TCRdb to in-frame sequences with V and J called. These copies leave out some clones; in studies compared against another copy, an unresolved V gene accounts for under half, and the cause of the remainder is not known. In this sample the table shows some 88,000 clones, about 83% of which occur a single time. The biggest ten clones account for around 13% of the sample. The specimen sequenced was peripheral blood. The receptor source for this set is a woman between 65 and 79 years old with acute or convalescent COVID-19.

The table lists this clone with a count of one. This chain joins TRBV6-6 and TRBJ1-6, with a possible D match to TRBD1 (5 bases). The germline V gene has CDR1 MNHNY and CDR2 SVGAGI (reference sequence). This CDR3 has 14 amino acids. V shed 2 bases and J shed 7 bases, with 9 bases lying between them. CDR3 DNA: TGTGCCAGCAGTTACGGGGGAGGGAATTCACCCCTCCACTTT. Translating it yields CASSYGGGNSPLHF.

The J gene is TRBJ2-5, the V gene TRBV6-5; the match to TRBD2 covers 13 bases. There are 15 residues in the CDR3. Trimming at V came to 6 bases and at J to 2 bases, leaving 3 bases not matched to a gene. Germline V gene data show CDR1 as MNHEY and CDR2 as SVGAGI. CDR3 nucleotides: TGTGCCAGCAGACTAGCGGGAGGGTTACAAGAGACCCAGTACTTC. Its protein is CASRLAGGLQETQYF.

In this sample, this clone turned up a few times. The V gene is TRBV7-2, the J gene TRBJ2-3; perhaps TRBD2 as D (6 bases). The CDR3 runs 15 residues. Trimming took off 1 base at V and 5 bases at J, with 13 bases between the two ends. CDR1 SGHTA and CDR2 FQGNSA come from the germline V gene. The CDR3 region has the DNA TGTGCCAGCAGCTTAGAGGCTAGCGTTGTAGATACGCAGTATTTT. This sequence encodes CASSLEASVVDTQYF.

CDR3 in amino acids: CASSSTGWDTQYF. CDR3 nucleotide sequence: TGTGCCAGCAGTTCGACAGGGTGGGATACGCAGTATTTT. V gene TRBV27 combines with J gene TRBJ2-3, with 7 bases identical to TRBD1. Germline V CDR1 and CDR2: MNHEY, SMNVEV (reference sequence). V lost 4 bases to trimming and J lost 6 bases; unmatched junction nucleotides: 4. The CDR3 is made up of 13 amino acids.

The chain uses TRBV19 and TRBJ2-5; D is possibly TRBD2 (5 bases). V dropped 3 bases and J dropped 2 bases, with 16 bases sitting between them. CDR1 and CDR2 (germline): LNHDA, SQIVND (reference sequence). The CDR3 extends over 16 amino acids. The CDR3 is CASSIRSQRLQETQYF. DNA for the CDR3: TGTGCCAGTAGTATCCGGTCCCAGCGGCTACAAGAGACCCAGTACTTC.

This chain joins TRBV4-1 and TRBJ2-5; TRBD2 aligns across 10 bases. This CDR3 contains 17 residues. Germline V gives CDR1 MGHRA, CDR2 YSYEKL. V lost 2 bases to trimming and J lost 4 bases; unmatched junction nucleotides: 10. The CDR3 nucleotides read TGCGCCAGCAGCCAACTAGCGGGGGCCGGAAAAGGAGAGACCCAGTACTTC. Protein: CASSQLAGAGKGETQYF.

The chain couples TRBV5-1 to TRBJ2-2; 10 bases align to TRBD1. CDR3 size: 15 residues. V shed 3 bases and J 6 bases; nucleotides not matched to a gene: 5. The germline V gene has CDR1 SGHRS and CDR2 YFSETQ. This CDR3 is CASSWTGGFAGELFF. As DNA, the CDR3 is TGCGCCAGCAGCTGGACAGGGGGGTTCGCCGGGGAGCTGTTTTTT.

This chain joins TRBV9 and TRBJ2-3, with 8 bases aligning to TRBD2. The CDR3 is 17 residues long. Germline CDR1 is SGDLS and CDR2 is YYNGEE. The J segment lost 2 bases and the V segment lost 3 bases, leaving 11 bases of the junction unmatched. For the CDR3, the DNA is TGTGCCAGCAGCGCCCTCCCTGCGGGAGGAATCACAGATACGCAGTATTTT. Its translation: CASSALPAGGITDTQYF. The full variable domain, in which reference TRBV9 and TRBJ2-3 provide the parts outside the CDR3, is DSGVTQTPKHLITATGQRVTLRCSPRSGDLSVYWYQQSLDQGLQFLIQYYNGEERAKGNILERFSAQQFPDLHSELNLSSLELGDSALYFCASSALPAGGITDTQYFGPGTRLTVL.

V is TRBV7-2 and J is TRBJ2-1, with 12 bases aligning to TRBD2. CDR3 length: 19 residues. Germline V gives CDR1 SGHTA, CDR2 FQGNSA. Unmatched junction bases numbered 7, after V lost 0 bases and J lost 1 base. CDR3 in amino acids: CASSLASLAGGRSYNEQFF. CDR3 nucleotides: TGTGCCAGCAGCTTAGCTAGTCTAGCGGGAGGGCGGTCCTACAATGAGCAGTTCTTC.

Note on this clone: A read error may account for a junction end that differs from germline. The chain employs TRBV19 and TRBJ2-3, with 8 bases identical to TRBD1. The CDR3 is 15 amino acids. Per the germline V gene, CDR1 is LNHDA and CDR2 is SQIVND (reference sequence). The DNA for the CDR3 is TGTGCCAGTAGTCTAGAGGACAGGGACACAGATACGCAGTATTTT. Translated, it gives CASSLEDRDTDTQYF.